This TCR beta chain comes out of a study of shared clonotypes between healthy human individuals. Whole-study context: The cohort comprised a couple of women and a few men. Their ages spanned 18 to 49 years. Points from the study as a whole: A handful of donors had 5% to 6.5% of their naive CD4 clonotypes in common.

Germline V lookup: CDR1 SGDLS, CDR2 YYNGEE. Trimming took off 0 bases at V and 9 bases at J, with 13 bases between the two ends. The CDR3 length is 14 residues. CD8 cells regarded as naive lacked CD45RO, were positively chosen for CCR7, and omitted terminally differentiated effector memory CD45RA+ cells. Comment on this clone: No antigen is known for it.

TCRdb's table, derived via immunoSEQ multiplex PCR, lists solely in-frame clones and lacks some. Of hundreds of thousands of clones in the sample, about 95% were seen once. This TCR was recovered from a woman aged 25-40 years in good health. The chain combines TRBV9 with TRBJ1-3; D gene unclear. Sequencing input: naive CD8+ T cells sorted from blood. CDR3 residues: CASSVGSGRSTIYF. In nucleotides, the CDR3 is TGTGCCAGCAGCGTAGGATCCGGTAGGTCCACCATATATTTT.